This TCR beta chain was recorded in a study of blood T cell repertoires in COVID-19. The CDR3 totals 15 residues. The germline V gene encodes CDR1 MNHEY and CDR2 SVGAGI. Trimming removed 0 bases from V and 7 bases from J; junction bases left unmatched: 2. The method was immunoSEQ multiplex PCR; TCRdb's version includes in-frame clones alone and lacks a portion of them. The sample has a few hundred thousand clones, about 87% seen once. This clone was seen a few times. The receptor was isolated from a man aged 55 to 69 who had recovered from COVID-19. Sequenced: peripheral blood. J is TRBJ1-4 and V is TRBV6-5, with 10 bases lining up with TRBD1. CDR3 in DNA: TGTGCCAGCAGTTACTCGGGGACAGGGGCTGAAAAACTGTTTTTT. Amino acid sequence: CASSYSGTGAEKLFF.